These T cell receptor beta chains were read from a single sample in a study of early stage breast cancer tumors. The table came from immunoSEQ multiplex PCR; TCRdb's copy has only in-frame clones and leaves some out. This repertoire shows about 11,000 clones, about three quarters found once; its top ten account for approximately 20%. The sequenced sample was breast tumor tissue. The source is a person aged 40 to 49 with breast cancer. Each CDR3 is given with its conserved first and last residue. The D gene is left open where the match is weak. The size entry is marked missing in some rows and otherwise reads once, few, many or a size class.

clone_size: .; d_call: .; v_call: TRBV6-1; j_call: TRBJ2-7; cdr3_nt: TGTGCCAGCAGTGAAAGGACGTTTGACCAATACGAGCAGTACTTC; cdr3_aa: CASSERTFDQYEQYF
clone_size: few; d_call: .; v_call: TRBV19; j_call: TRBJ1-1; cdr3_nt: TGTGCCAGTAGTGTTATCCCTAACACTGAAGCTTTCTTT; cdr3_aa: CASSVIPNTEAFF
clone_size: .; d_call: .; v_call: TRBV5-4; j_call: TRBJ2-6; cdr3_nt: TGTGCCAGCAGCTCCCAATCTGGGGCCAACGTCCTGACTTTC; cdr3_aa: CASSSQSGANVLTF
clone_size: .; d_call: .; v_call: TRBV28; j_call: TRBJ1-2; cdr3_nt: TGTGCCAGCAGTTTACAGGCGGGGAACGGCTACACCTTC; cdr3_aa: CASSLQAGNGYTF
clone_size: few; d_call: .; v_call: TRBV19; j_call: TRBJ1-1; cdr3_nt: TGTGCCAGTAGTCCCGAGTACCCGACCCCTGAAGCTTTCTTT; cdr3_aa: CASSPEYPTPEAFF
clone_size: medium-sized; d_call: .; v_call: TRBV9; j_call: TRBJ1-1; cdr3_nt: TGTGCCAGCAGCGAAGGTGGAGAAGGCTGGGCTTTCTTT; cdr3_aa: CASSEGGEGWAFF
clone_size: .; d_call: .; v_call: TRBV2; j_call: TRBJ1-5; cdr3_nt: TGTGCCAGCAGTCCGAGCAATCAGCCCCAGCATTTT; cdr3_aa: CASSPSNQPQHF
clone_size: .; d_call: TRBD1; v_call: TRBV6-5; j_call: TRBJ1-4; cdr3_nt: TGTGCCAGCAGTTTCCGGGACAGGGATGAAAAACTGTTTTTT; cdr3_aa: CASSFRDRDEKLFF
clone_size: few; d_call: .; v_call: TRBV5-1; j_call: TRBJ1-1; cdr3_nt: TGCGCCAGCCGACAGGCCGTGGCCAACACTGAAGCTTTCTTT; cdr3_aa: CASRQAVANTEAFF
clone_size: .; d_call: .; v_call: TRBV27; j_call: TRBJ1-3; cdr3_nt: TGTGCCAGCAGTTCAGGTGGAAACACCATATATTTT; cdr3_aa: CASSSGGNTIYF
clone_size: .; d_call: .; v_call: TRBV28; j_call: TRBJ2-2; cdr3_nt: TGTGCCAGCAGCCCGCGGGACCACGGACCCGGGGAGCTGTTTTTT; cdr3_aa: CASSPRDHGPGELFF
clone_size: .; d_call: .; v_call: TRBV11-3; j_call: TRBJ1-5; cdr3_nt: TGTGCCAGCAGCTTAGGCTATAGCAATCAGCCCCAGCATTTT; cdr3_aa: CASSLGYSNQPQHF
clone_size: .; d_call: .; v_call: TRBV5-5; j_call: TRBJ2-5; cdr3_nt: TGTGCCAGCAGCTTGCGATCAGGGGAAGAGACCCAGTACTTC; cdr3_aa: CASSLRSGEETQYF
clone_size: .; d_call: .; v_call: TRBV6-6; j_call: TRBJ1-1; cdr3_nt: TGTGCCAGCAGTCGCGACAGGACCAACCCCTATGGAGCTTTCTTT; cdr3_aa: CASSRDRTNPYGAFF
clone_size: .; d_call: TRBD2; v_call: TRBV11-2; j_call: TRBJ2-5; cdr3_nt: TGTGCCAGCAGCTTAGGTGTTGGATACGGGAGGACGGATGAGACCCAGTACTTC; cdr3_aa: CASSLGVGYGRTDETQYF
clone_size: .; d_call: TRBD1; v_call: TRBV7-8; j_call: TRBJ1-2; cdr3_nt: TGTGCCAGCAGCTTAGACAGGGGCCCTGGCTACACCTTC; cdr3_aa: CASSLDRGPGYTF
clone_size: .; d_call: .; v_call: TRBV10-3; j_call: TRBJ2-7; cdr3_nt: TGTGCCATCAGTGACGGGGTCCCGGGGCAGTACTTC; cdr3_aa: CAISDGVPGQYF
clone_size: once; d_call: .; v_call: TRBV7-8; j_call: TRBJ1-2; cdr3_nt: TGTGCCAGCAGCTTAGCGGGGGTTCCCTCAGATGGCTACACCTTC; cdr3_aa: CASSLAGVPSDGYTF
clone_size: .; d_call: .; v_call: TRBV11-2; j_call: TRBJ1-1; cdr3_nt: TGTGCCAGCAGCTTAGGCGGCTGGGGAAGGGGACGCACTGAAGCTTTCTTT; cdr3_aa: CASSLGGWGRGRTEAFF
clone_size: few; d_call: .; v_call: TRBV15; j_call: TRBJ1-4; cdr3_nt: TGTGCCACCGGGGGGGTCAGCGAGAATGAAAAACTGTTTTTT; cdr3_aa: CATGGVSENEKLFF
clone_size: .; d_call: TRBD1; v_call: TRBV29-1; j_call: TRBJ2-1; cdr3_nt: TGCAGCGTTGAACCGGGACAGAGCTCCTACAATGAGCAGTTCTTC; cdr3_aa: CSVEPGQSSYNEQFF
clone_size: .; d_call: .; v_call: TRBV4-1; j_call: TRBJ2-7; cdr3_nt: TGCGCCAGCAGCCGGCCACCCTCGGACGAGCAGTACTTC; cdr3_aa: CASSRPPSDEQYF
clone_size: few; d_call: .; v_call: TRBV6-1; j_call: TRBJ1-1; cdr3_nt: TGTGCCAGCAGTGAACAGGCTATTAACACTGAAGCTTTCTTT; cdr3_aa: CASSEQAINTEAFF
clone_size: .; d_call: TRBD1; v_call: TRBV5-6; j_call: TRBJ1-2; cdr3_nt: TGTGCCAGCAGCTTAGGGACAGGGGCCTATGGCTACACCTTC; cdr3_aa: CASSLGTGAYGYTF
clone_size: medium-sized; d_call: TRBD1; v_call: TRBV19; j_call: TRBJ2-2; cdr3_nt: TGTGCCACCAGGACAGGGACCGGGGAGCTGTTTTTT; cdr3_aa: CATRTGTGELFF
clone_size: once; d_call: .; v_call: TRBV15; j_call: TRBJ2-7; cdr3_nt: TGTGCCACCAGCCCCAGCCCAGGGGGGGCCTACGAGCAGTACTTC; cdr3_aa: CATSPSPGGAYEQYF
clone_size: .; d_call: TRBD2; v_call: TRBV10-3; j_call: TRBJ2-5; cdr3_nt: TGTGCCACCGGGACTAGCGGCAATCAAGAGACCCAGTACTTC; cdr3_aa: CATGTSGNQETQYF
clone_size: .; d_call: .; v_call: TRBV11-3; j_call: TRBJ1-1; cdr3_nt: TGTGCCAGCAGCACGGGGCGGAACACTGAAGCTTTCTTT; cdr3_aa: CASSTGRNTEAFF
clone_size: .; d_call: .; v_call: TRBV28; j_call: TRBJ1-1; cdr3_nt: TGTGCCAGCACCTACTCCCCCCTTCTCATTGGCACTGAAGCTTTCTTT; cdr3_aa: CASTYSPLLIGTEAFF
clone_size: .; d_call: .; v_call: TRBV25-1; j_call: TRBJ1-2; cdr3_nt: TGTGCCAGCAGTGAACTAGGTTCTGGAGATGGCTACACCTTC; cdr3_aa: CASSELGSGDGYTF
clone_size: .; d_call: TRBD2; v_call: TRBV6-5; j_call: TRBJ2-1; cdr3_nt: TGTGCCAGCAGTTACTCTCCTAGCGGGAGGGAAGCGTTCTTC; cdr3_aa: CASSYSPSGREAFF
clone_size: .; d_call: TRBD2; v_call: TRBV11-3; j_call: TRBJ2-1; cdr3_nt: TGTGCCAGGAGGAGCGGGAGGGCCTCCGTTACCTACAATGAGCAGTTCTTC; cdr3_aa: CARRSGRASVTYNEQFF
clone_size: .; d_call: TRBD1; v_call: TRBV7-9; j_call: TRBJ2-2; cdr3_nt: TGTGCCAGCAGCTACCCGACAGGGGGCGACGTCACCGGGGAGCTGTTTTTT; cdr3_aa: CASSYPTGGDVTGELFF
clone_size: once; d_call: .; v_call: TRBV10-2; j_call: TRBJ2-3; cdr3_nt: TGCGCCAGCAGTGATAGGGGGAGCACAGATACGCAGTATTTT; cdr3_aa: CASSDRGSTDTQYF
clone_size: few; d_call: .; v_call: TRBV7-2; j_call: TRBJ2-7; cdr3_nt: TGTGCCAGCAGCGAATACGGCTACGAGCAGTACTTC; cdr3_aa: CASSEYGYEQYF
clone_size: .; d_call: .; v_call: TRBV11-2; j_call: TRBJ1-1; cdr3_nt: TGTGCCAGCAGCTGGGACGTGGGCACTGAAGCTTTCTTT; cdr3_aa: CASSWDVGTEAFF
clone_size: .; d_call: TRBD1; v_call: TRBV5-5; j_call: TRBJ1-4; cdr3_nt: TGTGCCAGCAGCTTGGACAGGGGCGAAAAACTGTTTTTT; cdr3_aa: CASSLDRGEKLFF
clone_size: .; d_call: TRBD2; v_call: TRBV5-4; j_call: TRBJ2-3; cdr3_nt: TGTGCCAGCAGCTGGGGGGAGGGGTTCGATACGCAGTATTTT; cdr3_aa: CASSWGEGFDTQYF
clone_size: .; d_call: TRBD2; v_call: TRBV27; j_call: TRBJ2-5; cdr3_nt: TGTGCCAGCAGGGATAGCGGGAGGGTCCAAGAGACCCAGTACTTC; cdr3_aa: CASRDSGRVQETQYF
clone_size: .; d_call: TRBD2; v_call: TRBV7-2; j_call: TRBJ2-7; cdr3_nt: TGTGCCAGCAGCTCTAGAGCCCGGGAGGGAGAGCAGTACTTC; cdr3_aa: CASSSRAREGEQYF
clone_size: .; d_call: .; v_call: TRBV6-1; j_call: TRBJ1-5; cdr3_nt: TGTGCCAGCAGTGAATCGCGACAGCCAGGGCAGCCCCAGCATTTT; cdr3_aa: CASSESRQPGQPQHF
clone_size: .; d_call: TRBD1; v_call: TRBV18; j_call: TRBJ2-7; cdr3_nt: TGTGCCAGCTCGCATAGACAGGGGCGATCCTACGAGCAGTACTTC; cdr3_aa: CASSHRQGRSYEQYF
clone_size: medium-sized; d_call: TRBD2; v_call: TRBV19; j_call: TRBJ2-1; cdr3_nt: TGTGCCAGTAGTCTCGGACTAGCGGACAACGTTAACAATGAGCAGTTCTTC; cdr3_aa: CASSLGLADNVNNEQFF
clone_size: .; d_call: .; v_call: TRBV27; j_call: TRBJ2-5; cdr3_nt: TGTGCCAGCAGTTTATACCGCCCTCCCTCACAAGAGACCCAGTACTTC; cdr3_aa: CASSLYRPPSQETQYF
clone_size: medium-sized; d_call: TRBD2; v_call: TRBV27; j_call: TRBJ2-2; cdr3_nt: TGTGCCAGCCTAGCGGGAGTTGGCACCGGGGAGCTGTTTTTT; cdr3_aa: CASLAGVGTGELFF
clone_size: .; d_call: TRBD1; v_call: TRBV7-9; j_call: TRBJ2-3; cdr3_nt: TGTGCCAGCAGCTTAGCGGGACAGGTCACAGATACGCAGTATTTT; cdr3_aa: CASSLAGQVTDTQYF
clone_size: .; d_call: TRBD2; v_call: TRBV9; j_call: TRBJ2-3; cdr3_nt: TGTGCCAGCAGCGTAGGGGCCGCGGGAGGGCCGATAGATACGCAGTATTTT; cdr3_aa: CASSVGAAGGPIDTQYF
clone_size: .; d_call: .; v_call: TRBV16; j_call: TRBJ1-2; cdr3_nt: TGTGCCAGCAGCCACAGGACAGTAAACTATGGCTACACCTTC; cdr3_aa: CASSHRTVNYGYTF